This T cell receptor beta chain was sequenced in a study of monozygotic twins with inflammatory bowel disease. On this clonotype itself: As yet, its antigen is unknown.

Each UMI harboured a 6-nucleotide sample barcode and was appended via template switching. TCRdb reprocessed the 5' RACE reads; each CDR3 protein has one entry and no DNA is given. The table lists 150,000 to 200,000 distinct CDR3 sequences. Study observations and caveats: No difference was seen in repertoire similarity between concordant and discordant twins, possibly from limited power. Healthy co-twins had higher TCRbeta inverse Simpson diversity than their IBD twins. In patient repertoires, differing immunosuppressive treatments may have added some variability.

CDR3 length: 14 residues. The germline V gene has CDR1 KGHSH and CDR2 LQKENI. The sequence was obtained from a human donor with ulcerative colitis or Crohn's disease, or a healthy co-twin of an affected twin (not recorded which). V is TRBV18 and J is TRBJ2-7. The source material was blood. CDR3 in amino acids: CASSPNRDSYEQYF. Combining the CDR3 with reference TRBV18 and TRBJ2-7 gives the whole variable domain NAGVMQNPRHLVRRRGQEARLRCSPMKGHSHVYWYRQLPEEGLKFMVYLQKENIIDESGMPKERFSAEFPKEGPSILRIQQVVRGDSAAYFCASSPNRDSYEQYFGPGTRLTVT.